A selection of T cell receptor beta chains follows, all from one sample in a study of T cells in Graves' hyperthyroidism and ophthalmopathy. TCRdb independently ran MiXCR on the multiplex PCR reads; one entry per CDR3 protein. The sample records approximately 150,000 distinct CDR3 sequences, about 9.4% being singletons. Sequencing input: blood. Receptor source: a woman younger than 35 with Graves' hyperthyroidism that later progressed to Graves' ophthalmopathy. Both conserved end residues are part of each CDR3. A D gene is named only where the DNA matches it firmly. The size entry is marked missing in some rows and otherwise reads once, few, many or a size class.

D gene: .
V gene: TRBV15
clone size: many
J gene: TRBJ2-5
CDR3 protein: CATSSLETTDQETQYF
CDR3 DNA: TGTGCCACCAGCAGCCTCGAAACGACCGATCAAGAGACCCAGTACTTC

D gene: TRBD1
V gene: TRBV5-1
clone size: few
J gene: TRBJ2-5
CDR3 protein: CASSFRGTGYQETQYF
CDR3 DNA: TGCGCCAGCAGCTTCAGGGGGACAGGATACCAAGAGACCCAGTACTTC

D gene: .
V gene: TRBV19
clone size: many
J gene: TRBJ1-1
CDR3 protein: CASSPNPGSGTEAFF
CDR3 DNA: TGTGCCAGTAGTCCAAACCCAGGTTCGGGCACTGAAGCTTTCTTT

D gene: .
V gene: TRBV30
clone size: many
J gene: TRBJ1-3
CDR3 protein: CACQPTGSGNTIYF
CDR3 DNA: TGTGCCTGCCAGCCAACAGGGTCTGGAAACACCATATATTTT

D gene: .
V gene: TRBV30
clone size: .
J gene: TRBJ1-5
CDR3 protein: CAWSGQIDQPQHF
CDR3 DNA: TGTGCCTGGAGCGGACAGATTGATCAGCCCCAGCATTTT

D gene: .
V gene: TRBV7-3
clone size: many
J gene: TRBJ2-1
CDR3 protein: CASSLSVLRNEQFF
CDR3 DNA: TGTGCCAGCAGCTTAAGCGTACTACGAAATGAGCAGTTCTTC

D gene: TRBD1
V gene: TRBV6-1
clone size: many
J gene: TRBJ1-1
CDR3 protein: CASTLETGSGTEAFF
CDR3 DNA: TGTGCCAGCACCCTCGAGACAGGGAGTGGGACTGAAGCTTTCTTT

D gene: .
V gene: TRBV20-1
clone size: many
J gene: TRBJ1-6
CDR3 protein: CSARATGSSYNSPLHF
CDR3 DNA: TGCAGTGCTAGAGCGACAGGCAGCTCCTATAATTCACCCCTCCACTTT

D gene: .
V gene: TRBV11-2
clone size: .
J gene: TRBJ2-1
CDR3 protein: CASSQEPQTNEQFF
CDR3 DNA: TGTGCCAGCAGCCAAGAACCACAGACCAATGAGCAGTTCTTC

D gene: TRBD1
V gene: TRBV2
clone size: many
J gene: TRBJ1-2
CDR3 protein: CASESAPGTGDYGYTF
CDR3 DNA: TGTGCCAGCGAATCGGCCCCAGGGACAGGGGACTATGGCTACACCTTC

D gene: .
V gene: TRBV6-4
clone size: few
J gene: TRBJ2-6
CDR3 protein: CASSDSQGGANVLTF
CDR3 DNA: TGTGCCAGCAGTGACTCGCAGGGTGGGGCCAACGTCCTGACTTTC

D gene: TRBD2
V gene: TRBV4-2
clone size: .
J gene: TRBJ2-7
CDR3 protein: CASSQDRGGYEQHF
CDR3 DNA: TGTGCCAGCAGCCAAGATCGGGGGGGATACGAGCAGCACTTC

D gene: .
V gene: TRBV28
clone size: many
J gene: TRBJ2-2
CDR3 protein: CASLRGSGNTGELFF
CDR3 DNA: TGTGCCAGCCTAAGGGGGAGCGGGAACACCGGGGAGCTGTTTTTT

D gene: .
V gene: TRBV27
clone size: few
J gene: TRBJ1-1
CDR3 protein: CASSWRRNTEAFF
CDR3 DNA: TGTGCCAGCAGTTGGCGACGGAACACTGAAGCTTTCTTT

D gene: TRBD2
V gene: TRBV20-1
clone size: many
J gene: TRBJ2-1
CDR3 protein: CSAREAGDEQFF
CDR3 DNA: TGCAGTGCTAGAGAAGCGGGGGATGAGCAGTTCTTC

D gene: TRBD1
V gene: TRBV19
clone size: .
J gene: TRBJ1-5
CDR3 protein: CASDQGGGNQPQHF
CDR3 DNA: TGTGCCAGTGATCAGGGGGGGGGAAATCAGCCCCAGCATTTT

D gene: TRBD1
V gene: TRBV7-9
clone size: many
J gene: TRBJ2-1
CDR3 protein: CASSLDRGSNEQFF
CDR3 DNA: TGTGCCAGCAGCTTAGACAGGGGTAGCAATGAGCAGTTCTTC

D gene: TRBD2
V gene: TRBV4-2
clone size: many
J gene: TRBJ2-1
CDR3 protein: CASSQDRTSAFNEQFF
CDR3 DNA: TGTGCCAGCAGCCAAGATCGGACTAGCGCGTTCAATGAGCAGTTCTTC

D gene: .
V gene: TRBV7-6
clone size: .
J gene: TRBJ2-2
CDR3 protein: CASSLALAETGELFF
CDR3 DNA: TGTGCCAGCAGCTTAGCCCTCGCGGAGACCGGGGAGCTGTTTTTT

D gene: .
V gene: TRBV5-1
clone size: many
J gene: TRBJ1-1
CDR3 protein: CASSPGSREAFF
CDR3 DNA: TGCGCCAGCAGCCCGGGTTCTAGGGAGGCTTTCTTT

D gene: TRBD2
V gene: TRBV3-1
clone size: few
J gene: TRBJ2-3
CDR3 protein: CASSQVSGLAGNTDTQYF
CDR3 DNA: TGTGCCAGCAGCCAAGTGTCCGGACTAGCGGGAAACACAGATACGCAGTATTTT

D gene: .
V gene: TRBV11-2
clone size: many
J gene: TRBJ1-5
CDR3 protein: CASSLQGLPNQPQHF
CDR3 DNA: TGTGCCAGCAGCTTACAAGGACTGCCGAATCAGCCCCAGCATTTT

D gene: TRBD2
V gene: TRBV27
clone size: many
J gene: TRBJ2-7
CDR3 protein: CASRNSGRAGSNYEQYF
CDR3 DNA: TGTGCCAGCAGGAATAGCGGGAGGGCCGGGAGTAACTACGAGCAGTACTTC

D gene: TRBD1
V gene: TRBV12-3/TRBV12-4
clone size: .
J gene: TRBJ1-2
CDR3 protein: CASSYSDRGLRRGYTF
CDR3 DNA: TGTGCCAGCAGTTACAGCGACAGGGGATTGAGAAGGGGCTACACCTTC

D gene: TRBD2
V gene: TRBV3-1
clone size: .
J gene: TRBJ2-5
CDR3 protein: CASSSSGGETQYF
CDR3 DNA: TGTGCCAGCAGCTCCAGCGGGGGGGAGACCCAGTACTTC

D gene: TRBD2
V gene: TRBV20-1
clone size: many
J gene: TRBJ2-3
CDR3 protein: CSTSGHTQSTDTQYF
CDR3 DNA: TGCAGTACTAGCGGACACACTCAAAGCACAGATACGCAGTATTTT

D gene: .
V gene: TRBV11-1
clone size: .
J gene: TRBJ2-7
CDR3 protein: CASSTTGGYEQYF
CDR3 DNA: TGTGCCAGCAGCACCACAGGCGGGTACGAGCAGTACTTC

D gene: .
V gene: TRBV24-1
clone size: many
J gene: TRBJ2-4
CDR3 protein: CATSDLKGNIQYF
CDR3 DNA: TGTGCCACCAGTGATTTGAAGGGAAACATTCAGTACTTC

D gene: TRBD2
V gene: TRBV28
clone size: many
J gene: TRBJ2-1
CDR3 protein: CASFDRGLAGGNEQFF
CDR3 DNA: TGTGCCAGCTTCGATAGGGGACTAGCGGGGGGCAATGAGCAGTTCTTC

D gene: .
V gene: TRBV25-1
clone size: many
J gene: TRBJ2-7
CDR3 protein: CASTSTSGEQYF
CDR3 DNA: TGTGCCAGCACCTCGACGTCGGGTGAGCAGTACTTC

D gene: .
V gene: TRBV7-9
clone size: many
J gene: TRBJ2-7
CDR3 protein: CASSPRHRPYEQYF
CDR3 DNA: TGTGCCAGCAGCCCCCGACACCGCCCCTACGAGCAGTACTTC

D gene: TRBD1
V gene: TRBV7-6
clone size: few
J gene: TRBJ2-5
CDR3 protein: CASSLLPEDRGPLETQYF
CDR3 DNA: TGTGCCAGCAGCTTACTACCAGAGGACAGGGGGCCGTTAGAGACCCAGTACTTC

D gene: .
V gene: TRBV6-6
clone size: many
J gene: TRBJ2-5
CDR3 protein: CASSYLRVSQETQYF
CDR3 DNA: TGTGCCAGCAGTTACCTCAGGGTCTCCCAAGAGACCCAGTACTTC

D gene: .
V gene: TRBV7-2
clone size: many
J gene: TRBJ1-1
CDR3 protein: CASSLGGAVVGGTEAFF
CDR3 DNA: TGTGCCAGCAGCTTAGGGGGGGCGGTCGTCGGGGGCACTGAAGCTTTCTTT

D gene: TRBD1
V gene: TRBV20-1
clone size: many
J gene: TRBJ2-3
CDR3 protein: CSARQGAGTDTQYF
CDR3 DNA: TGCAGTGCCAGACAGGGGGCAGGCACAGATACGCAGTATTTT

D gene: .
V gene: TRBV11-2
clone size: many
J gene: TRBJ2-6
CDR3 protein: CASSPNPSSGANVLTF
CDR3 DNA: TGTGCCAGCAGCCCCAACCCCAGCTCTGGGGCCAACGTCCTGACTTTC

D gene: .
V gene: TRBV3-1
clone size: many
J gene: TRBJ2-7
CDR3 protein: CASSQSQATREQYF
CDR3 DNA: TGTGCCAGCAGCCAATCACAGGCCACTCGGGAGCAGTACTTC

D gene: .
V gene: TRBV20-1
clone size: few
J gene: TRBJ1-5
CDR3 protein: CSARDTGTPSGAQHF
CDR3 DNA: TGCAGTGCTAGAGACACCGGGACACCGTCTGGGGCCCAGCATTTT

D gene: .
V gene: TRBV5-1
clone size: many
J gene: TRBJ2-2
CDR3 protein: CASSTTGTAGELFF
CDR3 DNA: TGCGCCAGCAGCACAACCGGGACGGCCGGGGAGCTGTTTTTT

D gene: TRBD2
V gene: TRBV29-1
clone size: .
J gene: TRBJ2-2
CDR3 protein: CSVVGVSGRWTGELFF
CDR3 DNA: TGCAGCGTTGTGGGGGTTAGCGGGAGGTGGACCGGGGAGCTGTTTTTT

D gene: .
V gene: TRBV20-1
clone size: few
J gene: TRBJ1-1
CDR3 protein: CSAARGNTEAFF
CDR3 DNA: TGCAGTGCGGCCCGGGGTAACACTGAAGCTTTCTTT

D gene: .
V gene: TRBV7-2
clone size: many
J gene: TRBJ1-5
CDR3 protein: CASSFSSTGWQPQHF
CDR3 DNA: TGTGCCAGCAGCTTTAGTTCTACAGGGTGGCAGCCCCAGCATTTT

D gene: TRBD1
V gene: TRBV28
clone size: many
J gene: TRBJ2-7
CDR3 protein: CASSYVDRGPSYEQYF
CDR3 DNA: TGTGCCAGCAGTTACGTCGACAGGGGACCCTCCTACGAGCAGTACTTC

D gene: .
V gene: TRBV18
clone size: .
J gene: TRBJ2-7
CDR3 protein: CASSPPDGYEQYF
CDR3 DNA: TGTGCCAGCTCACCACCCGACGGGTACGAGCAGTACTTC

D gene: .
V gene: TRBV20-1
clone size: .
J gene: TRBJ2-7
CDR3 protein: CSARDSTYSSYEQYF
CDR3 DNA: TGCAGTGCTAGGGACTCGACGTATAGCTCCTACGAGCAGTACTTC